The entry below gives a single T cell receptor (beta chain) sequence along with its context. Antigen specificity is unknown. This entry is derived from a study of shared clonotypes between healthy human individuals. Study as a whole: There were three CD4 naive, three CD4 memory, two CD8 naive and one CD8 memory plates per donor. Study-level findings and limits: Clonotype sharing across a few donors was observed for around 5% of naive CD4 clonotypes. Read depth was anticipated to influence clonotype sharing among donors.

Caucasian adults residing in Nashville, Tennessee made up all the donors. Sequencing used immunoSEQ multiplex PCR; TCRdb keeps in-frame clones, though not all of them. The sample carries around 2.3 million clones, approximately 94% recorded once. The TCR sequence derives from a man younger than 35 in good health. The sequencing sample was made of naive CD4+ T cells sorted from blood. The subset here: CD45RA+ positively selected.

This chain's CDR3 is CASSILGVQETQYF. The CDR3, as DNA: TGTGCCAGCAGCATCCTAGGAGTTCAAGAGACCCAGTACTTC. The V and J genes are TRBV11-2 and TRBJ2-5; D is uncertain. CDR1 SGHAT and CDR2 FQNNGV come from the germline V gene. V lost 5 bases and J lost 2, with 12 bases in between. This CDR3 contains 14 residues.